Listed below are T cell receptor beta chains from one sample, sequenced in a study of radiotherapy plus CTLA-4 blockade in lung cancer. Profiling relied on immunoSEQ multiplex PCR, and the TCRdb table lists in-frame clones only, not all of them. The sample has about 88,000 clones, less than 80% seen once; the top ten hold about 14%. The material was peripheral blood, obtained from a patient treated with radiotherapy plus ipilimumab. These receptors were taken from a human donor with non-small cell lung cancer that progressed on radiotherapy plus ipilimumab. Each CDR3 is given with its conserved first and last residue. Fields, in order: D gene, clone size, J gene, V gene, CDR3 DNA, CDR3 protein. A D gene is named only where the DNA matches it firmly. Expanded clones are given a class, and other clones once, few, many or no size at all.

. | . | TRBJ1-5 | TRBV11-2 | TGTGCCAGCAGCTTAGACATCAATCAGCCCCAGCATTTT | CASSLDINQPQHF
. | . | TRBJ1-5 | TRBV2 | TGTGCCAGCAGTGGGTCAATCAATCAGCCCCAGCATTTT | CASSGSINQPQHF
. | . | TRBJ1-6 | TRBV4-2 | TGTGCCAGCAGCCAAGATTTGGTGCTCCATTCACCCCTCCACTTT | CASSQDLVLHSPLHF
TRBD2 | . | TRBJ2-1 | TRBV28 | TGTGCCAGCAGTTTATTGGCTAGCGGGAGTTTCTACAATGAGCAGTTCTTC | CASSLLASGSFYNEQFF
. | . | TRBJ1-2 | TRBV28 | TGTGCCAGCAGTTTACGGCTCTATGGCTACACCTTC | CASSLRLYGYTF
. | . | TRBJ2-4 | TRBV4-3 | TGCGCCAGCAGCCAAGATTCATTGATAGCCAAAAACATTCAGTACTTC | CASSQDSLIAKNIQYF
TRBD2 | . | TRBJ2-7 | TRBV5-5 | TGTGCCAGCAGCCCATCCGTCGTGACTAGCGGGGAGTCCTACGAGCAGTACTTC | CASSPSVVTSGESYEQYF
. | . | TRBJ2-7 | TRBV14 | TGTGCCAGCAGGAGGGACGGAGCCTACGAGCAGTACTTC | CASRRDGAYEQYF
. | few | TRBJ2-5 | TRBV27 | TGTGCCAGCAGTTCACATACAGGGTCGGAGACCCAGTACTTC | CASSSHTGSETQYF
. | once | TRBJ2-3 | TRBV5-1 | TGCGCCAGCAGCTTGGGACAGACGACAGATACGCAGTATTTT | CASSLGQTTDTQYF
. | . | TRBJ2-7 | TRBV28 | TGTGCCAGCAGTTTAGCCCCCAACCTTCCCCGGTACTTC | CASSLAPNLPRYF
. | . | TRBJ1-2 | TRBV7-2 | TGTGCCAGCAGTTTCGGGTGGAACTATGGCTACACCTTC | CASSFGWNYGYTF
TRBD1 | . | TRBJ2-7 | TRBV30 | TGTGCCTGGAGCCTGACAGGGGGCTACGAGCAGTACTTC | CAWSLTGGYEQYF
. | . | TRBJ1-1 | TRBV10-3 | TGTGCCATCAGTGCCGACGCGGGCAGAGGGAACACTGAAGCTTTCTTT | CAISADAGRGNTEAFF
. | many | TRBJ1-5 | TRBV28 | TGTGCCAGCAGTTTACAGCCTGGTGGCAATCAGCCCCAGCATTTT | CASSLQPGGNQPQHF
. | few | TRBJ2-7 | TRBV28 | TGTGCCAGCAACTTACGGGGGCAGGGATCCACTGAGCAGTACTTC | CASNLRGQGSTEQYF
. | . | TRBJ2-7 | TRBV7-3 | TGTGCCAACTCCCCGGAAGGGATCTCCTACGAGCAGTACTTC | CANSPEGISYEQYF
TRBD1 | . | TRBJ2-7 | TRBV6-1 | TGTGCCAGCAGTCCCCGACAGGGGGCCTACGAGCAGTACTTC | CASSPRQGAYEQYF
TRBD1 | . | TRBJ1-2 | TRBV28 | TGTGCCAGCAGTAGGGGACAGGGGGGGAAGGGGGTATCTGGCTACACCTTC | CASSRGQGGKGVSGYTF
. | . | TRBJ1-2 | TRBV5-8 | TGTGCCAGCAGCTTGGTCAGGGAGGAATATGGCTACACCTTC | CASSLVREEYGYTF
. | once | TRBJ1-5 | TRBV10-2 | TGCGCCAGCAGTGACCCCATAGATAGCAATCAGCCCCAGCATTTT | CASSDPIDSNQPQHF
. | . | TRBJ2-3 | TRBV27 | TGTGCCAGCCGGGGGCAGACTGAGCTCGTGTGGACAGATACGCAGTATTTT | CASRGQTELVWTDTQYF
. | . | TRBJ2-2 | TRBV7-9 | TGTGCCAGCAGCTGGGGACCAGCCGGGGAGCTGTTTTTT | CASSWGPAGELFF
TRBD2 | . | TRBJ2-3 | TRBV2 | TGTGCCAGTTCCGGGACTAGCGGGACAGATACGCAGTATTTT | CASSGTSGTDTQYF
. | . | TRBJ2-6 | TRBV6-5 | TGTGCCAGCAGTTACAGACTCGGGGCTGGGGCCAACGTCCTGACTTTC | CASSYRLGAGANVLTF
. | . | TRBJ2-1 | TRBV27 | TGTGCCAGCAGTTTAGCGGGCTCCTACAATGAGCAGTTCTTC | CASSLAGSYNEQFF
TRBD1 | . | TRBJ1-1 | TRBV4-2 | TGTGCCAGCAGCCAAGGACAGGGAGGGAACACTGAAGCTTTCTTT | CASSQGQGGNTEAFF
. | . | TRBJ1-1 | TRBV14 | TGTGCCAGCAGCCGGAGACGGGACTCAGGGGCCACTGAAGCTTTCTTT | CASSRRRDSGATEAFF
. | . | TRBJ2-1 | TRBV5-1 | TGCGCCAGCAGCCCCGGGGCGACACAGCAGTTCTTC | CASSPGATQQFF
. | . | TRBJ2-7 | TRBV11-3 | TGTGCCAGCAGCTACGCCAGGGACCCCTACGAGCAGTACTTC | CASSYARDPYEQYF
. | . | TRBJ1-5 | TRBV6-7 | TGTGCCAGCAGTTACTCCGCGGGGAGCAATCAGCCCCAGCATTTT | CASSYSAGSNQPQHF
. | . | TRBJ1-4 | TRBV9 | TGTGCCAGCAGCGTAGGGAACGGGAATGAAAAACTGTTTTTT | CASSVGNGNEKLFF
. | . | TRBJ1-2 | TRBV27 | TGTGCCAGCAGGATCGACGGCTCCCCTAACTATGGCTACACCTTC | CASRIDGSPNYGYTF
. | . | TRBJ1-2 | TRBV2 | TGTGCCAGCAGTGAAATGGCAGGGGTGATATTCGATGGCTACACCTTC | CASSEMAGVIFDGYTF
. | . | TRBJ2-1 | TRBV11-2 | TGTGCCAGCAGCTTAGATTGGTGGACAAACAATGAGCAGTTCTTC | CASSLDWWTNNEQFF
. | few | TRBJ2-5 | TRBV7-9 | TGTGCCAGCAGCTTAGCGGGAGCTTCGGGAGAGACCCAGTACTTC | CASSLAGASGETQYF
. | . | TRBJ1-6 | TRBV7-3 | TGTGCCAGCAGCTTAGAAGTCAGATCCTATAATTCACCCCTCCACTTT | CASSLEVRSYNSPLHF
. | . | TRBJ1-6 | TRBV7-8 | TGTGCCAGCAGCTTGGGCAGGGGTTATTCACCCCTCCACTTT | CASSLGRGYSPLHF
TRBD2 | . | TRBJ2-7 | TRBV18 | TGTGCCAGCTCACCAGGTGGGACTAGCGACTACGAGCAGTACTTC | CASSPGGTSDYEQYF
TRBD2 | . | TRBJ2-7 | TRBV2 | TGTGCCAGCAGGATAGGACTAGCGGGTAGAGGGGACGAGCAGTACTTC | CASRIGLAGRGDEQYF
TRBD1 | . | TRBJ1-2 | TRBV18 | TGTGCCAGCTCACCGAGACAGGGGGTCTATGGCTACACCTTC | CASSPRQGVYGYTF
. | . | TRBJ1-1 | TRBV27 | TGTGCCAGCAGCCTGACGGTGATGAACACTGAAGCTTTCTTT | CASSLTVMNTEAFF